These 29 T cell receptor beta chains share one sample of origin, sequenced in a study of T cell repertoires in cytomegalovirus infection (dated by TCRdb to about 2019). The sequencer listed for this sample is Illumina HiSeq 1500. The public reads were quality trimmed at Q25 with fastp and then assembled into clones with MiXCR by TCRdb, keeping productive beta chains. Identical CDR3 protein sequences are pooled into one entry, listed with their most common genes and DNA. The sample includes around 900,000 distinct CDR3 sequences, with approximately 31% observed a single time. Together, the top ten hold around 15% of the sample. What these receptors recognize is not known. Explained via the paper, the treatment or condition label denotes: in vitro stimulation with specific CMV peptide epitopes to enrich CMV-specific T cells. Here the sequenced sample was cultured CD8+ T cells from PBMCs, taken from culture after CMV antigen stimulation. The receptors come from a human donor in good health (CMV status not recorded). Some clones in this sample may be carry-over from other donors' samples.

This clonotype appeared a few times. This CDR3 is CASSFSVAGGTEAFF. As DNA, the CDR3 is TGTGCCAGCAGTTTTTCGGTGGCGGGCGGCACTGAAGCTTTCTTT. The rearrangement links TRBV27 to TRBJ1-1; D is uncertain. V shed 3 bases and J shed 4 bases, with 15 bases lying between them. Germline assignment: CDR1 MNHEY and CDR2 SMNVEV (reference sequence). The length of the CDR3 is 15 residues.

On this clonotype itself: This is likely a read error, given that the CDR3 carries no conserved phenylalanine or tryptophan at its end. The chain couples TRBV4-2 to TRBJ2-3, with 13 nucleotides matching TRBD2. V was pared by 1 base and J by 6 bases, with 7 bases of the junction left unmatched. The CDR3 loop spans 17 amino acids. CDR1 LGHNA and CDR2 YNFKEQ come from the germline V gene. In DNA form, the CDR3 reads TGTGCCAGCAGCCAAGGGGGGACTAGCGGGATTCAGGATACGCAGTATTCT. Amino acids: CASSQGGTSGIQDTQYS.

The chain's CDR3 is CASSEGWAGGTENIQYF. The CDR3 DNA is TGTGCCAGCAGTGAAGGGTGGGCAGGGGGCACGGAAAACATTCAGTACTTC. The V call is TRBV2, the J call TRBJ2-4; 8 bases are a match to TRBD1. This CDR3 spans 17 amino acids. The J segment lost 5 bases and the V segment lost 1 base, leaving 10 bases of the junction unmatched. The germline V gene has CDR1 SNHLY and CDR2 FYNNEI.

The gene calls are TRBV5-6 and TRBJ1-1, with D maybe TRBD1 (5 bases). The V gene lost 3 bases and the J gene lost 3 bases, with 21 bases spanning the gap. CDR1 and CDR2 from the germline V gene are SGHDT and YYEEEE. This CDR3 contains 17 residues. CDR3: CASSWDGAAGDDTEAFF. DNA of the CDR3: TGTGCCAGCAGCTGGGACGGGGCAGCTGGGGACGACACTGAAGCTTTCTTT.

This clonotype came up a few times. This chain joins TRBV12-3 or TRBV12-4 and TRBJ2-1; 15 bases map to TRBD2. J lost 1 base, V lost 4 bases, and 8 bases had no gene match. This CDR3 region has 19 residues. CDR3 protein: CASSSTPGLAGGSYNEQFF. DNA for the CDR3: TGTGCCAGCAGTTCGACCCCGGGACTAGCGGGGGGTTCCTACAATGAGCAGTTCTTC.

This clonotype was found many times. The chain has TRBV27 and TRBJ2-7; 8 bases agree with TRBD1. The junction had 6 bases not matched to a gene; V was cut back by 6 bases and J by 2 bases. CDR3 length: 14 residues. CDR1 MNHEY and CDR2 SMNVEV come from the germline V gene (reference sequence). The CDR3 DNA reads as TGTGCCAGCAGCTATAGACAGGGGACCTACGAGCAGTACTTC. It codes for CASSYRQGTYEQYF.

On this clonotype itself: A read error may produce the germline difference seen at one junction end. The chain employs TRBV24-1 and TRBJ2-1, with D maybe TRBD1 (6 bases). CDR1 and CDR2 from the germline V gene are KGHDR and SFDVKD. This CDR3 contains 13 residues. The DNA of the CDR3 is TGTGCCACCAGTGATTTAGGGGACAATGAGCAGTTCTTT. It encodes CATSDLGDNEQFF.

V usage is TRBV9 and J usage is TRBJ1-2; D not resolved. With 4 bases removed from V and 0 bases from J, the gap between germline ends came to 16 bases. Per the germline V gene, CDR1 is SGDLS and CDR2 is YYNGEE. The CDR3 has 16 amino acids. The DNA for the CDR3 is TGTGCCAGCAGCCCCTTTCGGACGGAGACTAACTATGGCTACACCTTC. It is translated as CASSPFRTETNYGYTF.

In this sample, this clonotype turned up many times. The chain combines TRBV7-8 with TRBJ2-1; D call uncertain. Germline-derived CDR1 and CDR2 are SGHVS and FQNEAQ. CDR3 length equals 14 residues. V was trimmed by 2 bases and J by 0 bases, leaving 5 bases between them. CDR3 sequence reads: CASSLYNSYNEQFF. In DNA, the CDR3 is TGTGCCAGCAGCTTATACAACTCCTACAATGAGCAGTTCTTC.

This clonotype was found a few times. The gene calls are TRBV12-5 and TRBJ2-1, with 14 bases lining up with TRBD2. Germline V gives CDR1 LGHNT, CDR2 FRNRAP. With 3 bases clipped from V and 9 bases from J, the junction kept 10 bases outside the gene matches. The CDR3 runs to 17 residues. The CDR3 DNA follows: TGTGCTAGTGGTTTCCCGCGGACTAGCGGGGGGCGAAGTGAGCAGTTCTTC. It encodes CASGFPRTSGGRSEQFF.

The gene calls are TRBV15 and TRBJ1-5; perhaps TRBD1 as D (6 bases). The CDR3 runs 17 residues. Germline V gives CDR1 LNHNV, CDR2 YYDKDF (reference sequence). Trimming removed 0 bases from V and 0 bases from J, with 12 bases in between. This CDR3 is CATSRDFGTYSNQPQHF. In DNA form, the CDR3 reads TGTGCCACCAGCAGAGATTTTGGGACATATAGCAATCAGCCCCAGCATTTT.

In this sample, this clonotype turned up a few times. The chain combines TRBV6-2 or TRBV6-3 with TRBJ2-5; 8 positions match TRBD1. V shed 6 bases, J shed 5 bases, and the junction held 5 bases outside the gene matches. From germline, CDR1 is MNHEY and CDR2 SVGEGT. The CDR3 runs 13 residues. CDR3 nucleotide sequence: TGTGCCAGCAGGCCAGGGGGCAGGGAGACCCAGTACTTC. This sequence encodes CASRPGGRETQYF.

This sequence joins TRBV2 and TRBJ1-2, with 7 bases aligning to TRBD1. CDR1 and CDR2 (germline): SNHLY, FYNNEI. The CDR3 totals 12 residues. The V segment lost 8 bases and the J segment 5 bases; nucleotides outside the gene matches: 5. This CDR3 is CASLGQKYGYTF. The CDR3, as DNA: TGTGCCAGCTTGGGACAGAAATATGGCTACACCTTC.

In this sample, this clonotype turned up many times. A junction boundary mismatches the germline segment, possibly from a read error. The chain carries TRBV19 and TRBJ2-1; no reliable D call. CDR3 length: 15 amino acids. CDR1 is LNHDA and CDR2 is SQIVND in the germline V gene (reference sequence). CDR3: CASSTDGSSYNEQFF. The CDR3 nucleotides read TGTGCCAGCAGTACGGACGGTAGCTCCTACAATGAGCAGTTCTTC.

The gene calls are TRBV12-3 or TRBV12-4 and TRBJ2-7; D call uncertain. The CDR3 is 13 amino acids. V dropped 3 bases and J dropped 3 bases, with 9 bases sitting between them. The CDR3 reads CASSLNLFYEQYF. The CDR3 coding sequence is TGTGCCAGCAGTTTGAACTTGTTCTACGAGCAGTACTTC.

This clonotype was observed at least ten times. This chain links TRBV11-2 with TRBJ1-2, with D unclear. The CDR3 loop spans 17 amino acids. The V end lost 5 bases, the J end lost 8 bases, and 27 bases lay between the germline ends. CDR1 SGHAT and CDR2 FQNNGV come from the germline V gene. CDR3 nucleotides: TGTGCCAGCAGCCCTCCGGCCGCGCACTTCTTTCTGGGCGGCTACACCTTC. Protein sequence: CASSPPAAHFFLGGYTF.

This clonotype was detected ten times or more. This sequence joins TRBV7-2 and TRBJ1-2, with a possible D match to TRBD1 (6 bases). The germline V and J ends were trimmed by 3 bases and 2 bases, with 13 bases remaining between them. The CDR3 runs 15 residues. Germline CDR1 is SGHTA and CDR2 is FQGNSA. CDR3 loop: CASSLGGALNYGYTF. In DNA form, the CDR3 reads TGTGCCAGCAGCTTGGGGGGGGCGTTGAACTATGGCTACACCTTC.

This clonotype occurred a few times. The chain links TRBV6-1 to TRBJ2-5; no firm D call. This CDR3 comprises 14 residues. The V and J ends lost 9 bases and 0 bases respectively, with 14 bases between them. Germline V gives CDR1 MNHNS, CDR2 SASEGT. For the CDR3, the DNA is TGTGCCAGTGCGGAGTTCCCGTACCAAGAGACCCAGTACTTC. It codes for CASAEFPYQETQYF.

The chain combines TRBV15 with TRBJ2-1, with a tentative D call TRBD1 (5 bases). The CDR3 has 12 amino acids. The V and J ends lost 0 bases and 10 bases respectively, with 7 bases between them. CDR1 is LNHNV and CDR2 is YYDKDF in the germline V gene (reference sequence). The CDR3 region is CATSRDRAEQFF. The DNA of the CDR3 is TGTGCCACCAGCAGAGACAGGGCCGAGCAGTTCTTC. The whole variable domain, remainder taken from reference TRBV15 and TRBJ2-1, is DAMVIQNPRYQVTQFGKPVTLSCSQTLNHNVMYWYQQKSSQAPKLLFHYYDKDFNNEADTPDNFQSRRPNTSFCFLDIRSPGLGDTAMYLCATSRDRAEQFFGPGTRLTVL.

The gene calls are TRBV20-1 and TRBJ1-1; D unresolved. Trimming left V 2 bases short and J 4 bases short, with 11 bases between. The germline V gene encodes CDR1 DFQATT and CDR2 SNEGSKA (reference sequence). This CDR3 region has 13 residues. The DNA for the CDR3 is TGCAGTGCTAGAAGGCCCAGCCTCACTGAAGCTTTCTTT. Translation: CSARRPSLTEAFF.

This clonotype was found many times. The J gene is TRBJ2-5, the V gene TRBV7-2; 7 bases align to TRBD2. Germline-derived CDR1 and CDR2 are SGHTA and FQGNSA. This CDR3 region has 16 residues. Losses at the gene ends were 4 bases for V and 2 bases for J; bases not matched to a gene: 10. The CDR3 nucleotides read TGTGCCAGCAGCTATAACCGGGACTATCCACAAGAGACCCAGTACTTC. It yields the protein CASSYNRDYPQETQYF.

The DNA of the CDR3 is TGTGCCAGCAGTTTAAGAGAGTACAAGCCGAGCGCTCAGTACGTC. It yields the protein CASSLREYKPSAQYV. V gene TRBV28 combines with J gene TRBJ2-7; D gene uncertain. CDR1 and CDR2 (germline): MDHEN, SYDVKM. The CDR3 is 15 amino acids. Between the trimmed V and J ends, which lost 2 bases and 10 bases, there was a span of 21 bases.

This clonotype was seen a few times. The chain recombines TRBV2 with TRBJ1-1; D possibly corresponds to TRBD1 (6 bases). Deletions cut 7 bases from V and 1 base from J, with 13 bases between. Germline loops: CDR1 SNHLY, CDR2 FYNNEI. The CDR3 runs to 14 residues. CDR3 sequence reads: CASKTGSKNTEAFF. In nucleotides, the CDR3 is TGTGCCAGCAAAACAGGGTCAAAGAACACTGAAGCTTTCTTT.

In its sample, this clonotype was seen a few times. CDR3 protein: CASSGTAVYNEQFF. In DNA, the CDR3 is TGCGCCAGCAGTGGAACCGCCGTCTACAATGAGCAGTTCTTC. The chain recombines TRBV4-1 with TRBJ2-1; D is uncertain. Trimming stripped 6 bases from V and 3 bases from J, with 12 bases between. Germline lookup yields CDR1 MGHRA and CDR2 YSYEKL. The CDR3 covers 14 residues.

This clonotype appeared once. A much larger clone is a single base away; this may be a read error. The chain joins TRBV12-3 or TRBV12-4 to TRBJ2-6; no definite D call. The CDR3 contains 18 residues. The CDR3 loop is CASSLEVNVRSGTNVLTF. DNA of the CDR3: TGTGCCAGCAGTTTAGAAGTCAACGTGAGGTCTGGGACCAACGTCCTGACTTTC.

This clonotype was seen many times. The V gene is TRBV6-5, the J gene TRBJ2-2, with 7 bases matching TRBD1. Trimming took 6 bases from V and 5 from J; bases not matched to a gene: 3. The CDR3 totals 13 residues. Germline V gives CDR1 MNHEY, CDR2 SVGAGI. The CDR3 is CASSYRGTGELFF. CDR3 sequence (DNA): TGTGCCAGCAGCTACAGGGGTACCGGGGAGCTGTTTTTT.

This clonotype was recorded once. V gene TRBV6-1 combines with J gene TRBJ1-1; D ambiguous. V was shortened by 7 bases and J by 5 bases, with 8 bases between the two germline ends. The CDR3 runs to 11 residues. Germline-derived CDR1 and CDR2 are MNHNS and SASEGT. The CDR3 coding sequence is TGTGCCAGCATGCGGGCGACTGAAGCTTTCTTT. Translated: CASMRATEAFF.

Only a few counts were recorded for this clonotype. The rearrangement joins TRBV11-3 to TRBJ2-2, with unresolved D. V was pared by 5 bases and J by 5 bases, with 9 bases between. The CDR3 is made up of 13 amino acids. Germline V gene lookup returns CDR1 SGHNT and CDR2 YENEEA. DNA of the CDR3: TGTGCCAGCAGCCATCGGGCAACCGGGGAGCTGTTTTTT. It yields the protein CASSHRATGELFF.

This clonotype has only a few counts. DNA for the CDR3: TGTGCCAGCACTAACGGGTCGACCTACAGATTTTGGGAGCAGTACTTC. Amino acids: CASTNGSTYRFWEQYF. The rearrangement uses TRBV6-1 and TRBJ2-7; no clear D gene. V was clipped by 7 bases and J by 7 bases, with 26 bases between them. The V gene's germline CDR1 is MNHNS and CDR2 SASEGT. This CDR3 comprises 16 residues.